The 24 T cell receptor beta chains given below trace back to one sample, sequenced in a study of early T cells in non-severe SARS-CoV-2 infection. TCRdb passed the 5' RACE reads through MiXCR, listing each CDR3 protein once. The sample carries tens of thousands of distinct CDR3 sequences, more than 15% recorded once. The sample in question was whole blood, obtained at baseline. These receptor sequences come from an adult who was a healthcare worker with PCR-confirmed SARS-CoV-2 infection or an uninfected control (not recorded which).

This clonotype was counted between two and nine times. The chain joins TRBV7-2 to TRBJ2-5; 8 bases agree with TRBD2. CDR1 and CDR2 from the germline V gene are SGHTA and FQGNSA. There are 16 residues in the CDR3. J was trimmed by 2 bases and V by 4 bases; bases with no gene match: 9. CDR3 sequence (DNA): TGTGCCAGCAGCTCTCTGGGGACTAGTATTCAAGAGACCCAGTACTTC. The encoded protein is CASSSLGTSIQETQYF.

J is TRBJ2-3 and V is TRBV20-1; D ambiguous. The CDR3 has 13 amino acids. V dropped 3 bases and J dropped 7 bases, with 14 bases sitting between them. CDR1 is DFQATT and CDR2 is SNEGSKA in the germline V gene (reference sequence). CDR3 in DNA: TGCAGTGCTAGCGTAGTCTCAGAGAATACGCAGTATTTT. This gives the protein CSASVVSENTQYF.

This clonotype was seen more than once but under ten times. This chain connects TRBV18 to TRBJ2-1; D uncertain. Germline values: CDR1 KGHSH, CDR2 LQKENI. The CDR3 totals 15 residues. With 3 bases removed from V and 0 bases from J, the gap between germline ends came to 9 bases. This chain's CDR3 is CASSPFGSSYNEQFF. CDR3 bases: TGTGCCAGCTCACCCTTCGGAAGCTCCTACAATGAGCAGTTCTTC.

There are a few counts of this clonotype. The chain employs TRBV18 and TRBJ1-1; no definite D call. The CDR3 is 13 amino acids. V was trimmed by 2 bases and J by 0 bases, leaving 4 bases between them. The germline CDR1 and CDR2 sequences are KGHSH and LQKENI. The CDR3 here is CASSPGLNTEAFF. In nucleotides, the CDR3 is TGTGCCAGCTCACCAGGGTTGAACACTGAAGCTTTCTTT.

This clonotype was observed many times. The CDR3 DNA reads TGTGCCAGCAGCGGACAGGGGGGTTCTTCGAGCGAGCAGTACTTC. It codes for CASSGQGGSSSEQYF. The chain uses TRBV2 and TRBJ2-7; the match to TRBD1 covers 10 bases. Germline values: CDR1 SNHLY, CDR2 FYNNEI. V was pared by 6 bases and J by 6 bases, with 11 bases of the junction left unmatched. The CDR3 covers 15 residues.

The chain has TRBV6-2 or TRBV6-3 and TRBJ2-5; weak D call: TRBD2 (5 bases). Trimming shortened V by 0 bases and J by 5 bases, and 13 bases separated the two germline ends. This CDR3 contains 15 residues. Germline-derived CDR1 and CDR2 are MNHEY and SVGEGT. CDR3 in DNA: TGTGCCAGCAGTTACTCGAGGGCAGGCGGGGAGACCCAGTACTTC. Its translation is CASSYSRAGGETQYF.

Ten or more counts support this clonotype. V usage is TRBV6-2 or TRBV6-3 and J usage is TRBJ2-1, with D maybe TRBD1 (6 bases). In germline, CDR1 is MNHEY, CDR2 SVGEGT. This CDR3 is 14 amino acids long. The V and J ends lost 7 bases and 2 bases respectively, with 12 bases between them. CDR3 DNA sequence: TGTGCCAGCAATACGGACAGAACCTACAATGAGCAGTTCTTC. It yields the protein CASNTDRTYNEQFF.

The chain joins TRBV18 to TRBJ2-5; unclear D gene. The V end lost 2 bases, the J end lost 3 bases, and 10 bases lay between the germline ends. From germline, CDR1 is KGHSH and CDR2 LQKENI. The length of the CDR3 is 14 residues. CDR3 bases: TGTGCCAGCTCACCAAGTATCCAGGAAGAGACCCAGTACTTC. Translated, it gives CASSPSIQEETQYF.

The chain joins TRBV19 to TRBJ2-1; TRBD2 matches 11 bases. Trimming took 3 bases from V and 3 from J; bases not matched to a gene: 4. The CDR3 has 16 amino acids. CDR1 LNHDA and CDR2 SQIVND come from the germline V gene (reference sequence). Written as DNA, the CDR3 is TGTGCCAGTAGTATTGTCGGACTAGCGGGCTACAATGAGCAGTTCTTC. Translation: CASSIVGLAGYNEQFF.

This clonotype was seen only a few times. A junction end diverges from the germline sequence, so it may reflect a read error. The chain has TRBV6-5 and TRBJ1-6; TRBD1 aligns across 7 bases. The germline V gene encodes CDR1 MNHEY and CDR2 SVGAGI. The CDR3 is made up of 16 amino acids. This CDR3 is CASSYVAGTVPSPLHF. The CDR3 DNA sequence: TGTGCCAGCAGTTACGTGGCCGGGACAGTCCCTTCACCCCTCCATTTT.

This clonotype was counted at least ten times. The chain employs TRBV4-1 and TRBJ2-4; unclear D gene. The CDR3 totals 13 residues. V was pared by 4 bases and J by 7 bases, with 11 bases between. The germline CDR1 and CDR2 sequences are MGHRA and YSYEKL. The CDR3 region is CASSLGAANIQYF. The CDR3 nucleotides read TGCGCCAGCAGCCTAGGAGCAGCCAACATTCAGTACTTC.

The chain has TRBV7-2 and TRBJ2-7; 10 nucleotides line up with TRBD2. Germline V gives CDR1 SGHTA, CDR2 FQGNSA. Trimming at V came to 6 bases and at J to 2 bases, leaving 13 bases not matched to a gene. CDR3 length: 17 amino acids. The CDR3 spells CASSPASSGRSPYEQYF. The CDR3 bases are TGTGCCAGCAGTCCCGCAAGTAGCGGGAGGTCACCCTACGAGCAGTACTTC.

This clonotype was counted many times. The gene calls are TRBV5-1 and TRBJ2-5; D uncertain. This CDR3 contains 13 residues. Trimming took off 0 bases at V and 0 bases at J, with 3 bases between the two ends. Germline V gene lookup returns CDR1 SGHRS and CDR2 YFSETQ. The CDR3 DNA sequence: TGCGCCAGCAGCTTGGGTGACCAAGAGACCCAGTACTTC. Protein sequence: CASSLGDQETQYF.

The chain recombines TRBV7-2 with TRBJ2-7; 7 bases match TRBD1. CDR3 length: 14 amino acids. Germline-derived CDR1 and CDR2 are SGHTA and FQGNSA. The V gene end was trimmed by 5 bases and the J gene end by 2 bases; junction bases not matched to a gene: 6. Written as DNA, the CDR3 is TGTGCCAGCAGCGTAGGGGGCTTAGCCTACGAGCAGTACTTC. Its protein product is CASSVGGLAYEQYF.

The rearrangement links TRBV6-6 to TRBJ2-2; D gene unclear. V was pared by 6 bases and J by 6 bases, with 11 bases between. The CDR3 runs 13 residues. Germline V gives CDR1 MNHNY, CDR2 SVGAGI (reference sequence). CDR3 coding DNA: TGTGCCAGCAGCAACGGGCCGCCCGGGGAGCTGTTTTTT. Amino acid sequence: CASSNGPPGELFF.

This chain links TRBV7-2 with TRBJ1-4; D ambiguous. Trimming removed 4 bases from V and 0 bases from J, with 9 bases in between. Germline CDR1 and CDR2: SGHTA and FQGNSA. CDR3 size: 15 residues. CDR3 bases: TGTGCCAGCAGCTCGGAGAGAGCAACTAATGAAAAACTGTTTTTT. Its protein product is CASSSERATNEKLFF.

This clonotype has just a few counts. This chain links TRBV6-5 with TRBJ1-5; TRBD1 is a possible D gene (5 bases). This CDR3 contains 15 residues. Germline V CDR1 and CDR2: MNHEY, SVGAGI. V was clipped by 4 bases and J by 1 base, with 11 bases between them. The CDR3 is CASSLLRDSNQPQHF. The DNA for the CDR3 is TGTGCCAGCAGTTTACTTCGGGACAGCAATCAGCCCCAGCATTTT.

The V call is TRBV29-1, the J call TRBJ2-7, with D hard to call. Trimming removed 2 bases at V and 4 bases at J, with 6 bases between. The CDR3 is 11 residues long. Germline V gives CDR1 SQVTM, CDR2 ANQGSEA. The CDR3 protein is CSVEFQYEQYF. CDR3 sequence (DNA): TGCAGCGTTGAATTCCAGTACGAGCAGTACTTC.

The gene calls are TRBV12-3 or TRBV12-4 and TRBJ2-1, with D possibly TRBD2 on 5 matching bases. There are 12 residues in the CDR3. V gave up 6 bases and J gave up 6 bases, with 9 bases separating them. The CDR3 DNA is TGTGCCAGCAGCCGGAGGAGCAATGAGCAGTTCTTC. Its translation: CASSRRSNEQFF.

The gene calls are TRBV28 and TRBJ1-6; D is perhaps TRBD1 (6 bases). The CDR3 sequence is 15 residues long. Germline V CDR1 and CDR2: MDHEN, SYDVKM. Trimming cost V 8 bases and J 2 bases, with 13 bases left between them. This CDR3 is CASEKGGTYNSPLHF. The CDR3 nucleotides are TGTGCCAGCGAGAAGGGGGGGACCTATAATTCACCCCTCCACTTT.

The V and J genes are TRBV10-1 and TRBJ1-1; a weak D match, TRBD1 (6 bases). The length of the CDR3 is 14 residues. Germline CDR1 and CDR2: WNHNN and SYGVQD (reference sequence). The V and J ends lost 7 bases and 1 base respectively, with 13 bases between them. The CDR3 reads CASTQGLENTEAFF. The CDR3 nucleotides read TGCGCCAGCACTCAGGGGCTGGAGAACACTGAAGCTTTCTTT.

Ten or more counts support this clonotype. The chain combines TRBV11-1 with TRBJ2-3; D not certain. This CDR3 has 15 amino acids. Germline values: CDR1 SGHAT, CDR2 FQDESV (reference sequence). V lost 1 base and J lost 2, with 10 bases in between. The chain's CDR3 is CASSLGGGPTDTQYF. The CDR3, as DNA: TGTGCCAGCAGCTTAGGAGGCGGACCCACAGATACGCAGTATTTT.

This clonotype was seen more than once but under ten times. The V call is TRBV9, the J call TRBJ2-6; 14 bases agree with TRBD2. The germline V gene has CDR1 SGDLS and CDR2 YYNGEE. V gave up 4 bases and J gave up 0 bases; unmatched junction bases: 3. CDR3 length: 18 amino acids. The CDR3 is CASSPGLAGASGANVLTF. The DNA for the CDR3 is TGTGCCAGCAGCCCGGGACTAGCGGGAGCCTCTGGGGCCAACGTCCTGACTTTC.

V gene TRBV11-2 combines with J gene TRBJ2-7; D not resolved. V was cut by 5 bases and J by 6 bases, with 17 bases left in between. The CDR3 is 14 residues long. The V gene's germline CDR1 is SGHAT and CDR2 FQNNGV. As DNA, the CDR3 is TGTGCCAGCAGCCGGCCCCCAGACGGGCGCGAGCAGTACTTC. Protein product: CASSRPPDGREQYF.